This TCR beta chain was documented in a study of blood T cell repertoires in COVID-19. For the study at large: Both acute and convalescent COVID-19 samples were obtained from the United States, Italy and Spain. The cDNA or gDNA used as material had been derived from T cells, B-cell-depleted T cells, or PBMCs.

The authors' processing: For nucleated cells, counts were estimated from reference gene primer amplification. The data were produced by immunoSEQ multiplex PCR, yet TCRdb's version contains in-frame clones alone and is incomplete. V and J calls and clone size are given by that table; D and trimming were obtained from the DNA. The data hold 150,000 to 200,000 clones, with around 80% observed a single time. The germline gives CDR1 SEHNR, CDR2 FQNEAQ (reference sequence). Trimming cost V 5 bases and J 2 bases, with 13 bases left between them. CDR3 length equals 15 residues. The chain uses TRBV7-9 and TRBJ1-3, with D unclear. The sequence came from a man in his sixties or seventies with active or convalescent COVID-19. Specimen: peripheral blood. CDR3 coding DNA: TGTGCCAGCAGCCCCCGGGGAGTGGCTGGAAACACCATATATTTT. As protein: CASSPRGVAGNTIYF.